These 20 T cell receptor beta chains were all obtained from the same sample, sequenced in a study of shared T cell receptors in the human thymus. The repertoire was sequenced with immunoSEQ multiplex PCR; TCRdb's copy has only in-frame clones and lacks some. Of approximately 760,000 clones in the sample, 80% to 90% were seen once. These data also featured in a second study, about human thymus T cells.

The material sequenced was thymocytes. These receptor sequences come from a girl in the first two years of life with a congenital heart defect.

The chain employs TRBV7-2 and TRBJ2-7; possibly TRBD1 for D (8 bases). Germline V CDR1 and CDR2: SGHTA, FQGNSA. The germline V and J ends were trimmed by 1 base and 3 bases, with 13 bases remaining between them. This CDR3 has 15 residues. As DNA, the CDR3 is TGTGCCAGCAGCTTAGAACAGGGGGGGGGCTACGAGCAGTACTTC. This sequence encodes CASSLEQGGGYEQYF.

The chain recombines TRBV19 with TRBJ1-1; no clear D gene. Trimming removed 1 base at V and 1 base at J, with 10 bases between. This CDR3 contains 15 residues. Germline-derived CDR1 and CDR2 are LNHDA and SQIVND (reference sequence). The CDR3 region has the DNA TGTGCCAGTAGTATAGGTGAGGCGACGAACACTGAAGCTTTCTTT. This codes for CASSIGEATNTEAFF. Full variable domain (rest looked up from reference TRBV19 and TRBJ1-1): DGGITQSPKYLFRKEGQNVTLSCEQNLNHDAMYWYRQDPGQGLRLIYYSQIVNDFQKGDIAEGYSVSREKKESFPLTVTSAQKNPTAFYLCASSIGEATNTEAFFGQGTRLTVV.

The V call is TRBV6-5, the J call TRBJ1-2, with a tentative D call TRBD1 (5 bases). V dropped 0 bases and J dropped 7 bases, with 12 bases sitting between them. The CDR3 has 14 amino acids. In germline, CDR1 is MNHEY, CDR2 SVGAGI. CDR3 DNA: TGTGCCAGCAGTTACTCACGGGCGGGGGTTGGCTACACCTTC. Its translation: CASSYSRAGVGYTF.

This clone was detected only a few times. The chain is built from TRBV5-1 and TRBJ1-1; a possible D gene is TRBD1 (6 bases). The V end lost 1 base, the J end lost 2 bases, and 9 bases lay between the germline ends. The germline CDR1 and CDR2 sequences are SGHRS and YFSETQ. This CDR3 region has 14 residues. CDR3: CASSLPGENTEAFF. The CDR3 region has the DNA TGCGCCAGCAGCTTGCCAGGGGAAAACACTGAAGCTTTCTTT.

This chain links TRBV10-1 with TRBJ2-1, with unresolved D. V lost 4 bases and J 0 bases, leaving 10 bases between the germline ends. The CDR3 is made up of 15 amino acids. Germline V gene sequence: CDR1 WNHNN, CDR2 SYGVQD (reference sequence). The DNA of the CDR3 is TGCGCCAGCAGTGGCTGCAAGAGCTCCTACAATGAGCAGTTCTTC. Its protein is CASSGCKSSYNEQFF.

This clone appeared once. The chain carries TRBV7-2 and TRBJ1-2, with D hard to call. The length of the CDR3 is 15 residues. The germline V gene has CDR1 SGHTA and CDR2 FQGNSA. The V gene lost 4 bases and the J gene lost 5 bases, with 17 bases spanning the gap. CDR3 amino acids: CASSYRRALGYGYTF. CDR3 nucleotide sequence: TGTGCCAGCAGCTATCGGAGGGCCTTGGGATATGGCTACACCTTC.

The chain combines TRBV19 with TRBJ1-5; D unresolved. V dropped 6 bases and J dropped 7 bases, with 10 bases sitting between them. The CDR3 sequence is 12 residues long. Per germline, CDR1 LNHDA and CDR2 SQIVND (reference sequence). CDR3 amino acids: CASRAGYQPQHF. As DNA, the CDR3 is TGTGCCAGTAGGGCGGGATACCAGCCCCAGCATTTT.

V and J are TRBV5-1 and TRBJ1-1; no clear D gene. The CDR3 covers 14 residues. Germline-derived CDR1 and CDR2 are SGHRS and YFSETQ. V was trimmed by 2 bases and J by 4 bases, leaving 12 bases between them. CDR3 bases: TGCGCCAGCAGCTTTTGCGGGGTGGGCACTGAAGCTTTCTTT. It yields the protein CASSFCGVGTEAFF. Complete variable domain (other parts from reference TRBV5-1 and TRBJ1-1): KAGVTQTPRYLIKTRGQQVTLSCSPISGHRSVSWYQQTPGQGLQFLFEYFSETQRNKGNFPGRFSGRQFSNSRSEMNVSTLELGDSALYLCASSFCGVGTEAFFGQGTRLTVV.

V is TRBV10-3 and J is TRBJ1-2; 9 positions match TRBD1. J lost 8 bases, V lost 7 bases, and 8 bases had no gene match. The germline gives CDR1 ENHRY, CDR2 SYGVKD. The length of the CDR3 is 13 residues. The CDR3 spells CAIIRPGQGGYTF. CDR3 coding DNA: TGTGCCATCATACGTCCGGGACAGGGCGGCTACACCTTC.

V usage is TRBV28 and J usage is TRBJ2-3; TRBD2 agrees at 10 bases. Losses at the gene ends were 6 bases for V and 3 bases for J; bases not matched to a gene: 6. This CDR3 spans 15 amino acids. The germline V gene has CDR1 MDHEN and CDR2 SYDVKM. The CDR3 region is CASSTSGETTDTQYF. The CDR3 DNA sequence: TGTGCCAGCAGCACTAGCGGGGAGACAACAGATACGCAGTATTTT.

V usage is TRBV7-8 and J usage is TRBJ1-5; tentatively, D is TRBD1 (6 bases). V dropped 0 bases and J dropped 4 bases, with 16 bases sitting between them. The germline V gene has CDR1 SGHVS and CDR2 FQNEAQ. This CDR3 is 17 amino acids long. In DNA form, the CDR3 reads TGTGCCAGCAGCTTAGCCAGACCAGGGGAATGGAATCAGCCCCAGCATTTT. This sequence encodes CASSLARPGEWNQPQHF. The full variable domain, rest sourced from reference TRBV7-8 and TRBJ1-5, is GAGVSQSPRYKVAKRGQDVALRCDPISGHVSLFWYQQALGQGPEFLTYFQNEAQLDKSGLPSDRFFAERPEGSVSTLKIQRTQQEDSAVYLCASSLARPGEWNQPQHFGDGTRLSIL.

This clone was detected once. This chain connects TRBV5-1 to TRBJ2-3; no clear D gene. V dropped 0 bases and J dropped 2 bases, with 16 bases sitting between them. Per germline, CDR1 SGHRS and CDR2 YFSETQ. The CDR3 is 17 residues long. The CDR3 coding sequence is TGCGCCAGCAGCTTGGGGTTATTGGCAGAAGTCACAGATACGCAGTATTTT. Protein: CASSLGLLAEVTDTQYF.

The J gene is TRBJ2-3, the V gene TRBV9, with 8 bases fitting TRBD2. V gave up 5 bases and J gave up 2 bases; unmatched junction bases: 10. The CDR3 spans 16 residues. Germline V gene data show CDR1 as SGDLS and CDR2 as YYNGEE. The CDR3 bases are TGTGCCAGCAGTCGGGGACTAGGTTTCTTCACAGATACGCAGTATTTT. Protein: CASSRGLGFFTDTQYF.

V usage is TRBV19 and J usage is TRBJ2-2; D is unresolved. The CDR3 runs 14 residues. Germline V gives CDR1 LNHDA, CDR2 SQIVND (reference sequence). Trimming cost V 4 bases and J 0 bases, with 6 bases left between them. The CDR3 bases are TGTGCCAGTAGTACTACAGCGAACACCGGGGAGCTGTTTTTT. Translating gives CASSTTANTGELFF. Full variable domain (missing parts from reference TRBV19 and TRBJ2-2): DGGITQSPKYLFRKEGQNVTLSCEQNLNHDAMYWYRQDPGQGLRLIYYSQIVNDFQKGDIAEGYSVSREKKESFPLTVTSAQKNPTAFYLCASSTTANTGELFFGEGSRLTVL.

The rearrangement links TRBV6-1 to TRBJ1-5, with a weak D call TRBD1 (5 bases). The germline V gene encodes CDR1 MNHNS and CDR2 SASEGT. The CDR3 sequence is 16 residues long. The V and J ends lost 1 base and 4 bases respectively, with 14 bases between them. The CDR3 region is CASSEGGRERNQPQHF. The CDR3 coding sequence is TGTGCCAGCAGTGAAGGGGGGAGGGAACGAAATCAGCCCCAGCATTTT.

V usage is TRBV2 and J usage is TRBJ2-2; weak D call: TRBD1 (5 bases). Trimming took off 6 bases at V and 6 bases at J, with 8 bases between the two ends. The CDR3 consists of 12 residues. In germline, CDR1 is SNHLY, CDR2 FYNNEI. The CDR3 spells CASSPRAGELFF. The CDR3 DNA is TGTGCCAGCAGCCCCAGGGCCGGGGAGCTGTTTTTT.

CDR3 coding DNA: TGTGCCAGTAGTCTGACTGGACTAGCGGGGGGTTACCAAGAGACCCAGTACTTC. Translated: CASSLTGLAGGYQETQYF. V and J are TRBV19 and TRBJ2-5; 14 positions match TRBD2. Per the germline V gene, CDR1 is LNHDA and CDR2 is SQIVND (reference sequence). The ends lost 5 bases at V and 0 bases at J; junction bases unmatched: 8. CDR3 length: 18 residues.

The chain has TRBV13 and TRBJ2-1; 12 positions agree with TRBD2. CDR1 is PRHDT and CDR2 is FYEKMQ in the germline V gene (reference sequence). The CDR3 is made up of 16 amino acids. V trimming: 0 bases; J trimming: 4 bases; junction bases outside the gene matches: 1. CDR3 bases: TGTGCCAGCAGCTTAGGGACTAGCGGGGGATACAATGAGCAGTTCTTC. This sequence encodes CASSLGTSGGYNEQFF.

Worth noting for this clone: At one boundary the junction diverges from the germline segment, which might be a read error. The chain employs TRBV5-8 and TRBJ1-5; D is unresolved. The CDR3 runs 14 residues. CDR1 is SGHTS, CDR2 YDEGEE, per germline. Here the CDR3 reads CASSLYSRGQAQHF. In DNA form, the CDR3 reads TGTGCCAGCAGCTTGTACTCCCGGGGTCAGGCCCAGCATTTT.

The gene calls are TRBV28 and TRBJ1-6; 11 bases are shared with TRBD1. The CDR3 is 15 residues long. Trimming removed 5 bases from V and 6 bases from J; junction bases left unmatched: 3. Germline V gene lookup returns CDR1 MDHEN and CDR2 SYDVKM. CDR3 loop: CASSAGTGGNSPLHF. For the CDR3, the DNA is TGTGCCAGCAGTGCCGGGACAGGGGGTAATTCACCCCTCCACTTT. Filled out from reference TRBV28 and TRBJ1-6, the complete variable domain reads DVKVTQSSRYLVKRTGEKVFLECVQDMDHENMFWYRQDPGLGLRLIYFSYDVKMKEKGDIPEGYSVSREKKERFSLILESASTNQTSMYLCASSAGTGGNSPLHFGNGTRLTVT.